The 24 T cell receptor beta chains below all came from one sample that was sequenced in a study of cytomegalovirus exposure and HLA in healthy donors. The repertoire was sequenced with immunoSEQ multiplex PCR; TCRdb's copy has only in-frame clones and lacks some. Among 130,000 to 150,000 clones listed, approximately 91% were seen once. Sequenced material: PBMCs. All receptors derive from a woman younger than 35 in good health and CMV-seropositive.

The chain carries TRBV6-1 and TRBJ2-7, with TRBD1 identical over 7 bases. V was clipped by 10 bases and J by 5 bases; unmatched bases: 11. The CDR3 has 13 residues. CDR1 MNHNS and CDR2 SASEGT come from the germline V gene. CDR3 loop: CATNQGVGDEQYF. CDR3 DNA sequence: TGTGCCACCAACCAGGGGGTTGGGGACGAGCAGTACTTC.

This clone has more than one count but fewer than ten. This chain joins TRBV7-9 and TRBJ2-7; 7 positions match TRBD1. CDR1 and CDR2 from the germline V gene are SEHNR and FQNEAQ (reference sequence). V lost 2 bases, J lost 3 bases, and 7 bases stayed unmatched. The CDR3 loop spans 15 amino acids. Here the CDR3 reads CASSLSGTDGYEQYF. CDR3 nucleotides: TGTGCCAGCAGCTTATCCGGGACAGATGGCTACGAGCAGTACTTC.

This chain links TRBV5-4 with TRBJ1-5; D ambiguous. This CDR3 is built from 13 residues. Germline loops: CDR1 SGHNT, CDR2 YYREEE (reference sequence). V lost 2 bases and J lost 5, with 8 bases in between. The CDR3 DNA reads TGTGCCAGCAGCTTAGCTCTCGATCAGCCCCAGCATTTT. Its translation: CASSLALDQPQHF.

The chain employs TRBV2 and TRBJ2-2; TRBD2 agrees at 13 bases. The V and J ends lost 5 bases and 6 bases, in that order; junction bases with no gene match: 3. The germline V gene has CDR1 SNHLY and CDR2 FYNNEI. The CDR3 consists of 15 residues. The CDR3 sequence: CASSRTSGSPGELFF. CDR3 coding DNA: TGTGCCAGCAGTAGGACTAGCGGGAGCCCCGGGGAGCTGTTTTTT.

The rearrangement links TRBV5-1 to TRBJ2-7; 8 positions match TRBD2. J lost 6 bases, V lost 4 bases, and 6 bases had no gene match. Germline values: CDR1 SGHRS, CDR2 YFSETQ. This CDR3 has 13 residues. The CDR3 loop reads CASSRTTSGEQYF. As DNA, the CDR3 is TGCGCCAGCAGCAGAACAACTAGCGGCGAGCAGTACTTC.

The chain recombines TRBV9 with TRBJ1-2; D unresolved. The CDR3 has 12 amino acids. Germline CDR1 SGDLS, CDR2 YYNGEE. V shed 4 bases and J shed 4 bases, with 8 bases lying between them. The CDR3 reads CASSQTFYGYTF. The DNA for the CDR3 is TGTGCCAGCAGCCAGACTTTCTATGGCTACACCTTC. The entire variable domain, with the rest obtained from reference TRBV9 and TRBJ1-2, is as follows: DSGVTQTPKHLITATGQRVTLRCSPRSGDLSVYWYQQSLDQGLQFLIQYYNGEERAKGNILERFSAQQFPDLHSELNLSSLELGDSALYFCASSQTFYGYTFGSGTRLTVV.

The V and J genes are TRBV6-6 and TRBJ2-7; 7 nucleotides match TRBD2. Germline V gene lookup returns CDR1 MNHNY and CDR2 SVGAGI (reference sequence). The junction had 5 bases not matched to a gene; V was cut back by 0 bases and J by 3 bases. This CDR3 comprises 15 residues. The CDR3 bases are TGTGCCAGCAGTTACTCGGGGGGGGAGGACTACGAGCAGTACTTC. Its protein is CASSYSGGEDYEQYF.

The chain is built from TRBV7-6 and TRBJ2-5; weak D call: TRBD1 (6 bases). Germline values: CDR1 SGHVS, CDR2 FNYEAQ. V dropped 3 bases and J dropped 3 bases, with 11 bases sitting between them. This CDR3 has 14 residues. The CDR3 is CASSFWKGEETQYF. The CDR3 region has the DNA TGTGCCAGCAGCTTTTGGAAGGGGGAAGAGACCCAGTACTTC.

V usage is TRBV27 and J usage is TRBJ2-7; TRBD2 is a possible D gene (6 bases). The germline CDR1 and CDR2 sequences are MNHEY and SMNVEV (reference sequence). The CDR3 runs 14 residues. The V end was cut by 3 bases, the J end by 7 bases, with 16 bases between. The CDR3 here is CASSFRRADREQYF. The CDR3 DNA reads TGTGCCAGCAGTTTCCGGAGGGCCGATAGGGAGCAGTACTTC.

This clone has only one observation. This sequence joins TRBV2 and TRBJ2-5, with a tentative D call TRBD1 (5 bases). The CDR3 runs to 13 residues. Germline V gene sequence: CDR1 SNHLY, CDR2 FYNNEI. V was clipped by 6 bases and J by 5 bases, with 13 bases between them. For the CDR3, the DNA is TGTGCCAGCAGCCAGGGTCCTGGGGAGACCCAGTACTTC. It encodes CASSQGPGETQYF.

The J gene is TRBJ1-5, the V gene TRBV5-1, with a tentative D call TRBD1 (6 bases). Germline V gene lookup returns CDR1 SGHRS and CDR2 YFSETQ. The CDR3 is 15 amino acids. Trimming removed 2 bases from V and 10 bases from J, with 19 bases in between. This CDR3 reads CASSFRGGRDGPQHF. CDR3 DNA: TGCGCCAGCAGCTTCAGGGGAGGGCGAGATGGTCCCCAGCATTTT.

The genes are TRBV20-1 and TRBJ2-7; D unresolved. Trimming removed 3 bases at V and 4 bases at J, with 7 bases between. This CDR3 spans 11 amino acids. CDR1 is DFQATT and CDR2 is SNEGSKA in the germline V gene (reference sequence). The CDR3 sequence is CSASREYEQYF. The CDR3 DNA follows: TGCAGTGCTAGTCGCGAGTACGAGCAGTACTTC.

V gene TRBV15 combines with J gene TRBJ2-7, with 7 bases that match TRBD1. CDR3 length: 14 residues. CDR1 is LNHNV, CDR2 YYDKDF, per germline (reference sequence). V was pared by 6 bases and J by 2 bases, with 7 bases of the junction left unmatched. CDR3 bases: TGTGCCACCAGTACAGACAGGGAAACCTACGAGCAGTACTTC. It encodes CATSTDRETYEQYF.

The chain recombines TRBV19 with TRBJ2-3; tentative D call: TRBD2 (6 bases). The CDR3 extends over 17 amino acids. The V gene's germline CDR1 is LNHDA and CDR2 SQIVND (reference sequence). The germline V and J ends were trimmed by 6 bases and 3 bases, with 22 bases remaining between them. The CDR3 DNA is TGTGCCAGTAGCACGACCCTTCTCCGGGGGAGGACAGATACGCAGTATTTT. It translates to CASSTTLLRGRTDTQYF.

This chain links TRBV5-1 with TRBJ1-1; D possibly corresponds to TRBD1 (5 bases). The length of the CDR3 is 15 residues. V was trimmed by 3 bases and J by 1 base, leaving 13 bases between them. Looked up from germline, CDR1 is SGHRS and CDR2 is YFSETQ. The DNA for the CDR3 is TGCGCCAGCAGCTCGGCTCAGGGAGGGAACACTGAAGCTTTCTTT. It is translated as CASSSAQGGNTEAFF.

J is TRBJ1-5 and V is TRBV10-3; D call uncertain. The CDR3 covers 17 residues. Germline V gene data show CDR1 as ENHRY and CDR2 as SYGVKD. The ends were cut back, 0 bases at V and 3 bases at J, with 15 bases in the middle. Written as DNA, the CDR3 is TGTGCCATCAGTGAGTCAGCGGAGGCAGGACCCAATCAGCCCCAGCATTTT. It yields the protein CAISESAEAGPNQPQHF.

The rearrangement links TRBV6-6 to TRBJ2-3; maybe TRBD2 (5 bases). V was cut by 4 bases and J by 2 bases, with 13 bases left in between. The CDR3 is 15 amino acids. The germline V gene encodes CDR1 MNHNY and CDR2 SVGAGI (reference sequence). This CDR3 is CASSSLGSVTDTQYF. Here the CDR3 DNA reads TGTGCCAGCAGTTCCTTGGGGAGTGTCACAGATACGCAGTATTTT.

Here the CDR3 DNA reads TGTGCCAGCTTCTGGGCGGGCTCGACAGATACGCAGTATTTT. This codes for CASFWAGSTDTQYF. The chain carries TRBV7-9 and TRBJ2-3; TRBD2 is a possible D gene (5 bases). This CDR3 region has 14 residues. V gave up 8 bases and J gave up 3 bases, with 15 bases separating them. Germline assignment: CDR1 SEHNR and CDR2 FQNEAQ (reference sequence).

The chain combines TRBV6-1 with TRBJ1-4; the match to TRBD1 covers 8 bases. Trimming took 10 bases from V and 5 from J; bases not matched to a gene: 3. The V gene's germline CDR1 is MNHNS and CDR2 SASEGT. CDR3 length: 12 amino acids. CDR3 amino acids: CATRQGNEKLFF. DNA for the CDR3: TGTGCCACAAGACAGGGGAATGAAAAACTGTTTTTT.

This clone showed up just once. The chain uses TRBV7-2 and TRBJ2-1; D is possibly TRBD2 (6 bases). Germline CDR1 and CDR2: SGHTA and FQGNSA. With 1 base removed from V and 5 bases from J, the gap between germline ends came to 12 bases. This CDR3 is built from 15 residues. The CDR3 DNA reads TGTGCCAGCAGCTTAGACGGGAGTAAGAACAATGAGCAGTTCTTC. Encoded protein: CASSLDGSKNNEQFF.

On this clone: At the DNA level, this CDR3 is encoded by other sequences in the same sample as well. The chain joins TRBV11-1 to TRBJ2-7; 8 bases map to TRBD2. The germline gives CDR1 SGHAT, CDR2 FQDESV (reference sequence). The junction had 3 bases not matched to a gene; V was cut back by 5 bases and J by 3 bases. The CDR3 is made up of 13 amino acids. Here the CDR3 reads CASSLGTSYEQYF. The CDR3 DNA sequence: TGTGCCAGCAGCCTCGGGACTAGCTACGAGCAGTACTTC.

The chain links TRBV5-1 to TRBJ1-1; perhaps TRBD1 as D (5 bases). The germline V and J ends were trimmed by 6 bases and 3 bases, with 21 bases remaining between them. Germline CDR1 reads SGHRS; CDR2 reads YFSETQ. This CDR3 spans 16 amino acids. The CDR3 nucleotides read TGCGCCAGCAATAGTCTGGCGGGGGGTCGGGACACTGAAGCTTTCTTT. It specifies CASNSLAGGRDTEAFF.

The V and J genes are TRBV6-5 and TRBJ2-3; 8 positions agree with TRBD2. There are 15 residues in the CDR3. Germline V gene data show CDR1 as MNHEY and CDR2 as SVGAGI. The trim removed 6 bases at V and 1 base at J, leaving 6 bases unmatched. CDR3 in amino acids: CASSSASGRTDTQYF. DNA for the CDR3: TGTGCCAGCAGCTCGGCTAGCGGGCGCACAGATACGCAGTATTTT.

The V call is TRBV28, the J call TRBJ1-2, with TRBD1 matching over 8 bases. V gave up 3 bases and J gave up 2 bases; unmatched junction bases: 2. The CDR3 runs 14 residues. In germline, CDR1 is MDHEN, CDR2 SYDVKM. The CDR3 nucleotides read TGTGCCAGCAGTTTGGACAGGGCAAACTATGGCTACACCTTC. The encoded protein is CASSLDRANYGYTF.